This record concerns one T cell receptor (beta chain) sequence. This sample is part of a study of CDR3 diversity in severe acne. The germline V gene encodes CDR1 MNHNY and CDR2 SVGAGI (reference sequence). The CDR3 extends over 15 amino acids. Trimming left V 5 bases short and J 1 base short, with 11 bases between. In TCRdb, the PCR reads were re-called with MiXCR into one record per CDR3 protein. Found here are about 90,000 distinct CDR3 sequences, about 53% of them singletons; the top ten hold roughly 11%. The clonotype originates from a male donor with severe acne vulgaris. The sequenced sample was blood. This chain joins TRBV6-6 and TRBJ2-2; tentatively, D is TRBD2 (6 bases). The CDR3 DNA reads TGTGCCAGCAGTGTTTCTAGCGAGAACACCGGGGAGCTGTTTTTT. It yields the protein CASSVSSENTGELFF.